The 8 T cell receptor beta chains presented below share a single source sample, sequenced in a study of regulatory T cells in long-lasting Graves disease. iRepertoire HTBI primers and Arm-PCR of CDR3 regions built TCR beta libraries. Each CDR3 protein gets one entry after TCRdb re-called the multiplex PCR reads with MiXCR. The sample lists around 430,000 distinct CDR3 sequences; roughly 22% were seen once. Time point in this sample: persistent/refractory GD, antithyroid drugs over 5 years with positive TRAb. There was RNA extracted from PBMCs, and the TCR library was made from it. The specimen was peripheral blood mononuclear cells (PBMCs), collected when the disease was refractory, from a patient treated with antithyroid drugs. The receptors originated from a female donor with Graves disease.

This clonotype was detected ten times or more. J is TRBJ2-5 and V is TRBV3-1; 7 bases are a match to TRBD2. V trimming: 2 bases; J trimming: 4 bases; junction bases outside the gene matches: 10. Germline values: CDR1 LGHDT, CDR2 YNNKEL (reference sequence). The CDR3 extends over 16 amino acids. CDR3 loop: CASSQRLGGSGETQYF. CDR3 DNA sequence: TGTGCCAGCAGCCAACGTCTCGGCGGGAGTGGAGAGACCCAGTACTTC.

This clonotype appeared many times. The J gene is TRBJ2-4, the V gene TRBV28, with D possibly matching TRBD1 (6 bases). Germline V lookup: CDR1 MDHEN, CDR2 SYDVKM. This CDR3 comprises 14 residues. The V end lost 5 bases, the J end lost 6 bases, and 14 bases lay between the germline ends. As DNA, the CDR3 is TGTGCCAGCAGTCCCGGACAGAAAACAAACATTCAGTACTTC. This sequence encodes CASSPGQKTNIQYF.

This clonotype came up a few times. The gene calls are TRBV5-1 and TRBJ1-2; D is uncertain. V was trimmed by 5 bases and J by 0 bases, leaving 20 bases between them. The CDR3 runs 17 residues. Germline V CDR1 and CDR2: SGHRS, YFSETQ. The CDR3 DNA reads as TGCGCCAGCAGACCGGCCCGGGTACAGAAAACTAACTATGGCTACACCTTC. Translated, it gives CASRPARVQKTNYGYTF.

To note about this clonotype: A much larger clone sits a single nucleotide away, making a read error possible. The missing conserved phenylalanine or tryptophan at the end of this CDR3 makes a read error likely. DNA for the CDR3: TGTGCCAGCAGCCAAGGGAGTGGTTCTAATGAAAAACTGTTTCTT. This gives the protein CASSQGSGSNEKLFL. V and J are TRBV3-1 and TRBJ1-4, with unresolved D. Germline assignment: CDR1 LGHDT and CDR2 YNNKEL (reference sequence). The V and J ends lost 1 base and 3 bases respectively, with 9 bases between them. The CDR3 is made up of 15 amino acids.

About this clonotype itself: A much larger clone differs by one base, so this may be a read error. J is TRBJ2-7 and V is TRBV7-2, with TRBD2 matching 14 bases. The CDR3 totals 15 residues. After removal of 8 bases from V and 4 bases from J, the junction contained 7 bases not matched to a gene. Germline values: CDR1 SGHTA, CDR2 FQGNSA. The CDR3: CASGMGTSGGYEQYF. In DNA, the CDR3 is TGTGCCAGCGGCATGGGGACTAGCGGGGGTTACGAGCAGTACTTC.

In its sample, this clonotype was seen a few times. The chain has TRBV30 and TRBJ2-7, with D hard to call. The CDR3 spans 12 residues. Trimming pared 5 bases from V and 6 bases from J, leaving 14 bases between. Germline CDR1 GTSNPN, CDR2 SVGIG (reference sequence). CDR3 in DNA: TGTGCCTGGGAAACTGAGACGGGCGAGCAGTACTTC. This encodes CAWETETGEQYF.

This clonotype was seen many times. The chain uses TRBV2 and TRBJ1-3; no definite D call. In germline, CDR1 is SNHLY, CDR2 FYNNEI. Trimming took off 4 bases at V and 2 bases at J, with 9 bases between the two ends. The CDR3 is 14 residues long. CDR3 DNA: TGTGCCAGCAGTGGTGGTACAGCTGGAAACACCATATATTTT. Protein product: CASSGGTAGNTIYF.

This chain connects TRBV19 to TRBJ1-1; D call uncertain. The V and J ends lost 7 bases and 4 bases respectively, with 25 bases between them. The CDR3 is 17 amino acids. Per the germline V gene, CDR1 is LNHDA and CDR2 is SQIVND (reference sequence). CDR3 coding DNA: TGTGCCAGTAAGTCCAGGATAGCGAGGTCCTGGAGCACTGAAGCTTTCTTT. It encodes CASKSRIARSWSTEAFF.